A single sample is the source of the 25 T cell receptor beta chains below, sequenced in a study of blood T cell repertoires in COVID-19. The assay was immunoSEQ multiplex PCR, and TCRdb's table has in-frame clones only and misses some. The table shows approximately 250,000 clones, with 70% to 90% occurring only once. The sequenced sample consisted of PBMCs or T cells enriched from blood (not recorded which). The origin of the receptors is a woman younger than 45 with acute COVID-19.

The chain recombines TRBV5-1 with TRBJ2-7; 12 bases agree with TRBD2. This CDR3 comprises 15 residues. Germline trimming cut 3 bases from V and 7 bases from J; bases unmatched to any gene: 8. The V gene's germline CDR1 is SGHRS and CDR2 YFSETQ. In DNA, the CDR3 is TGCGCCAGCAGCTCCCAGAGACTAGCGGGAGAAGAGCAGTACTTC. This encodes CASSSQRLAGEEQYF.

The gene calls are TRBV10-3 and TRBJ2-4; D gene ambiguous. Germline CDR1 is ENHRY and CDR2 is SYGVKD. The CDR3 is 14 residues long. Trimming stripped 7 bases from V and 8 bases from J, with 18 bases between. Here the CDR3 reads CAIKAGLEQHIQYF. In DNA, the CDR3 is TGTGCCATCAAAGCTGGATTGGAGCAACACATTCAGTACTTC.

This clone was seen once. The genes are TRBV18 and TRBJ2-7; 7 nucleotides match TRBD1. V lost 0 bases to trimming and J lost 2 bases; unmatched junction nucleotides: 7. The CDR3 loop spans 16 amino acids. In germline, CDR1 is KGHSH, CDR2 LQKENI. The CDR3: CASSPPPQGLTYEQYF. The CDR3 nucleotides are TGTGCCAGCTCACCACCGCCACAGGGGCTGACCTACGAGCAGTACTTC.

The chain joins TRBV7-8 to TRBJ2-7, with 9 bases identical to TRBD2. After removal of 1 base from V and 2 bases from J, the junction contained 6 bases not matched to a gene. CDR1 is SGHVS and CDR2 is FQNEAQ in the germline V gene. This CDR3 is 16 amino acids long. The chain's CDR3 is CASSLGRASGTYEQYF. Written as DNA, the CDR3 is TGTGCCAGCAGCTTAGGGCGGGCTAGCGGGACCTACGAGCAGTACTTC.

The rearrangement links TRBV7-3 to TRBJ2-1, with 10 bases aligning to TRBD1. The CDR3 extends over 15 amino acids. Germline V gene data show CDR1 as SGHTA and CDR2 as FQGTGA. J gave up 4 bases and V 4 bases, and 4 bases lay outside the gene matches. The CDR3 bases are TGTGCCAGCAGCTACGGACAGGGGGAGTACAATGAGCAGTTCTTC. Protein sequence: CASSYGQGEYNEQFF.

The chain recombines TRBV7-9 with TRBJ1-6; the D is unclear. The CDR3 has 14 amino acids. V was trimmed by 4 bases and J by 5 bases, leaving 9 bases between them. Germline-derived CDR1 and CDR2 are SEHNR and FQNEAQ (reference sequence). CDR3 DNA: TGTGCCAGCAGCTCTGAACAGAATAATTCACCCCTCCACTTT. The encoded protein is CASSSEQNNSPLHF.

The rearrangement joins TRBV28 to TRBJ1-3; TRBD1 might be the D (6 bases). V shed 5 bases and J shed 8 bases, with 19 bases lying between them. Germline CDR1 MDHEN, CDR2 SYDVKM. This CDR3 contains 15 residues. The CDR3 bases are TGTGCCAGCAGTACATCCCCAACAGGGACGGACACCATATATTTT. Protein sequence: CASSTSPTGTDTIYF.

The chain has TRBV29-1 and TRBJ1-4, with TRBD1 matching over 8 bases. The junction had 7 bases not matched to a gene; V was cut back by 5 bases and J by 8 bases. Germline CDR1 and CDR2: SQVTM and ANQGSEA. The CDR3 covers 13 residues. The chain's CDR3 is CSVLDRGGEKLFF. Written as DNA, the CDR3 is TGCAGCGTTCTAGACAGGGGTGGGGAAAAACTGTTTTTT.

The gene calls are TRBV6-6 and TRBJ2-3; 7 bases are a match to TRBD1. This CDR3 has 14 residues. CDR1 is MNHNY and CDR2 is SVGAGI in the germline V gene (reference sequence). J was trimmed by 3 bases and V by 2 bases; bases with no gene match: 2. The CDR3 loop is CASSYQTGTDTQYF. CDR3 DNA: TGTGCCAGCAGTTACCAGACAGGGACAGATACGCAGTATTTT.

The chain is built from TRBV7-9 and TRBJ1-3; D not resolved. The CDR3 loop spans 14 amino acids. Germline-derived CDR1 and CDR2 are SEHNR and FQNEAQ (reference sequence). Trimming cost V 5 bases and J 4 bases, with 12 bases left between them. The CDR3 is CASSAPGGGNTIYF. CDR3 DNA sequence: TGTGCCAGCAGCGCCCCGGGAGGAGGAAACACCATATATTTT.

This rearrangement joins TRBV19 to TRBJ2-5; no clear D gene. This CDR3 is 13 amino acids long. CDR1 and CDR2 (germline): LNHDA, SQIVND (reference sequence). V lost 5 bases and J lost 3, with 10 bases in between. CDR3 DNA sequence: TGTGCCAGTAGTTCCGGCCGGGAAGAGACCCAGTACTTC. Amino acid sequence: CASSSGREETQYF. Full variable domain (outside the CDR3, taken from reference TRBV19 and TRBJ2-5): DGGITQSPKYLFRKEGQNVTLSCEQNLNHDAMYWYRQDPGQGLRLIYYSQIVNDFQKGDIAEGYSVSREKKESFPLTVTSAQKNPTAFYLCASSSGREETQYFGPGTRLLVL.

The rearrangement uses TRBV5-4 and TRBJ2-3, with D perhaps TRBD1 (6 bases). The V and J ends lost 4 bases and 3 bases respectively, with 12 bases between them. The length of the CDR3 is 14 residues. CDR1 and CDR2 from the germline V gene are SGHNT and YYREEE (reference sequence). As DNA, the CDR3 is TGTGCCAGCAGCCTGTACAGGGTAACAGATACGCAGTATTTT. This translates into CASSLYRVTDTQYF.

This chain uses TRBV9 with TRBJ2-7, with D unclear. Germline-derived CDR1 and CDR2 are SGDLS and YYNGEE. V was trimmed by 3 bases and J by 3 bases, leaving 4 bases between them. This CDR3 contains 11 residues. CDR3 bases: TGTGCCAGCAGCGCCAACTACGAGCAGTACTTC. This sequence encodes CASSANYEQYF.

The V gene is TRBV11-2, the J gene TRBJ2-7; TRBD1 matches 8 bases. Trimming removed 4 bases from V and 4 bases from J; junction bases left unmatched: 6. The CDR3 loop spans 14 amino acids. CDR1 and CDR2 (germline): SGHAT, FQNNGV. The CDR3 spells CASSSGDRFYEQYF. The CDR3 nucleotides are TGTGCCAGCAGCTCGGGGGACAGGTTTTACGAGCAGTACTTC.

The chain joins TRBV7-9 to TRBJ1-2; D may be TRBD1 (6 bases). This CDR3 region has 12 residues. V was pared by 5 bases and J by 7 bases, with 11 bases between. CDR1 and CDR2 (germline): SEHNR, FQNEAQ (reference sequence). The CDR3 loop is CASSNRGGGYTF. CDR3 DNA sequence: TGTGCCAGCAGCAATAGGGGGGGTGGCTACACCTTC.

V and J are TRBV28 and TRBJ1-3; perhaps TRBD1 as D (5 bases). CDR3 length: 14 residues. Germline V lookup: CDR1 MDHEN, CDR2 SYDVKM. Trimming removed 7 bases at V and 2 bases at J, with 12 bases between. CDR3 nucleotides: TGTGCCAGCACCCCCCAGGGCACTGGAAACACCATATATTTT. Translating it yields CASTPQGTGNTIYF.

J is TRBJ1-3 and V is TRBV9, with TRBD1 matching 10 bases. Germline V gene sequence: CDR1 SGDLS, CDR2 YYNGEE. The CDR3 is made up of 20 amino acids. Unmatched junction bases numbered 16, after V lost 4 bases and J lost 0 bases. The DNA of the CDR3 is TGTGCCAGCAGCCCTTACGCCAGGACAGGGGGGGCTAGCTCTGGAAACACCATATATTTT. It translates to CASSPYARTGGASSGNTIYF.

The V gene is TRBV7-9, the J gene TRBJ1-2; 7 bases align to TRBD1. This CDR3 region has 15 residues. Germline V gene lookup returns CDR1 SEHNR and CDR2 FQNEAQ (reference sequence). After removal of 7 bases from V and 2 bases from J, the junction contained 10 bases not matched to a gene. CDR3 DNA sequence: TGTGCCAGCACATACGGGGACAGCTTAAACTATGGCTACACCTTC. Its protein is CASTYGDSLNYGYTF.

This rearrangement joins TRBV28 to TRBJ2-1, with D uncertain. The germline V gene encodes CDR1 MDHEN and CDR2 SYDVKM. This CDR3 is built from 11 residues. Between the trimmed V and J ends, which lost 5 bases and 10 bases, there was a span of 9 bases. CDR3 region: CASSLSYEQFF. The CDR3, as DNA: TGTGCCAGCAGTCTTAGCTACGAGCAGTTCTTC.

This sequence joins TRBV10-2 and TRBJ2-3; D gene uncertain. This CDR3 is 13 amino acids long. The germline CDR1 and CDR2 sequences are WSHSY and SAAADI. The V end was cut by 0 bases, the J end by 7 bases, with 8 bases between. The CDR3, as DNA: TGCGCCAGCAGTGAGTCGCTAGTTAATACGCAGTATTTT. It yields the protein CASSESLVNTQYF.

This chain joins TRBV6-5 and TRBJ1-1; 7 nucleotides match TRBD1. Germline trimming cut 7 bases from V and 7 bases from J; bases unmatched to any gene: 9. The germline CDR1 and CDR2 sequences are MNHEY and SVGAGI. The length of the CDR3 is 13 residues. The DNA for the CDR3 is TGTGCCAGCATCCCGATCCGGGACAGTGAAGCTTTCTTT. Protein sequence: CASIPIRDSEAFF.

The rearrangement links TRBV12-2 to TRBJ2-1; the D segment call TRBD2 is taken from the table without a DNA check. TRBV12-2 is deemed a pseudogene. The CDR3 consists of 17 residues. CDR3 residues: CASRLAIKADPVHEQFF. The CDR3 DNA is TGTGCAAGTCGCTTAGCGATTAAAGCTGATCCGGTCCATGAGCAGTTCTTC.

The V and J genes are TRBV6-5 and TRBJ2-2, with D unresolved. V gave up 2 bases and J gave up 1 base, with 5 bases separating them. Germline V gives CDR1 MNHEY, CDR2 SVGAGI. The CDR3 length is 14 residues. CDR3 sequence reads: CASSYIKNTGELFF. CDR3 nucleotides: TGTGCCAGCAGTTACATTAAGAACACCGGGGAGCTGTTTTTT.

The chain has TRBV7-9 and TRBJ2-3; 7 positions agree with TRBD2. V was pared by 3 bases and J by 0 bases, with 3 bases of the junction left unmatched. The germline V gene has CDR1 SEHNR and CDR2 FQNEAQ (reference sequence). The CDR3 has 15 residues. This chain's CDR3 is CASSFERGSTDTQYF. The CDR3, as DNA: TGTGCCAGCAGCTTTGAGCGGGGTAGCACAGATACGCAGTATTTT.

The J gene is TRBJ2-7, the V gene TRBV14; 14 nucleotides line up with TRBD2. V was pared by 0 bases and J by 2 bases, with 0 bases of the junction left unmatched. The CDR3 extends over 16 amino acids. Germline-derived CDR1 and CDR2 are SGHDN and FVKESK. The chain's CDR3 is CASSQETSGRAYEQYF. CDR3 bases: TGTGCCAGCAGCCAAGAGACTAGCGGGAGGGCCTACGAGCAGTACTTC.